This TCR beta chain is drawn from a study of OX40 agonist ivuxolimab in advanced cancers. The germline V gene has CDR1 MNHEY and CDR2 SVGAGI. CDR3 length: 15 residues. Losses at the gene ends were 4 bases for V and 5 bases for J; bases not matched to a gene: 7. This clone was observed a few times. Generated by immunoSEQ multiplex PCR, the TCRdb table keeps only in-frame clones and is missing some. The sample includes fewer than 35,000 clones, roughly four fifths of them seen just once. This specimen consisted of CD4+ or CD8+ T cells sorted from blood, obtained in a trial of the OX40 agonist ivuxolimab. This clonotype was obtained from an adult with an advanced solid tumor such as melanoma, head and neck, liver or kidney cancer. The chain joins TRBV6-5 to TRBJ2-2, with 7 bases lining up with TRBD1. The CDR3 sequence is CASSFTTGLTGELFF. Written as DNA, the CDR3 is TGTGCCAGCAGTTTCACGACAGGGTTGACCGGGGAGCTGTTTTTT.